These 18 T cell receptor beta chains came from one sample sequenced in a study of glioma-infiltrating T cells. The iRepertoire nested amplicon-rescue multiplex PCR amplified TCR alpha and beta CDR3s from RNA. Each CDR3 protein is one row after TCRdb ran MiXCR on the multiplex PCR reads. This sample carries around 120,000 distinct CDR3 sequences, about 22% of them seen once, and the ten largest clones take roughly 29%. Source material: glioma tissue, nonneoplastic brain tissue, or PBMCs (not recorded which). Receptors were obtained from a human donor with low-grade glioma or glioblastoma, undergoing nonglioma brain surgery, or in good health (not recorded which).

A word on this clonotype: One junction end does not reproduce the germline sequence, and a read error may be involved. The chain combines TRBV7-2 with TRBJ1-2; tentatively, D is TRBD1 (6 bases). From germline, CDR1 is SGHTA and CDR2 FQGNSA. This CDR3 contains 13 residues. The CDR3: CASSLGGARGCTF. CDR3 nucleotide sequence: TGTGCCAGCAGCTTGGGGGGGGCGAGAGGCTGCACCTTC.

This clonotype has just a few counts. This chain joins TRBV5-1 and TRBJ2-3; possible D gene TRBD2, 6 bases. From germline, CDR1 is SGHRS and CDR2 YFSETQ. Trimming took off 5 bases at V and 2 bases at J, with 9 bases between the two ends. The CDR3 covers 13 residues. The CDR3: CASRGDFTDTQYF. CDR3 nucleotide sequence: TGCGCCAGCAGAGGGGACTTCACAGATACGCAGTATTTT.

This clonotype turned up a few times. The rearrangement links TRBV6-1 to TRBJ2-3; a weak D match, TRBD2 (5 bases). The germline gives CDR1 MNHNS, CDR2 SASEGT. This CDR3 spans 13 amino acids. The V end was cut by 7 bases, the J end by 4 bases, with 12 bases between. The CDR3 sequence: CASTRTGADTQYF. The CDR3, as DNA: TGTGCCAGCACCCGGACCGGGGCAGATACGCAGTATTTT.

This sequence joins TRBV4-2 and TRBJ1-2; 10 bases fit TRBD1. The CDR3 has 14 amino acids. J was trimmed by 7 bases and V by 4 bases; bases with no gene match: 6. Germline V gives CDR1 LGHNA, CDR2 YNFKEQ. The CDR3 nucleotides are TGTGCCAGCAGCCGGGGGACAGGGGAGGTTGGCTACACCTTC. Translating gives CASSRGTGEVGYTF.

The chain carries TRBV7-3 and TRBJ2-3; a possible D gene is TRBD1 (6 bases). Germline loops: CDR1 SGHTA, CDR2 FQGTGA. The CDR3 is 15 residues long. Deletions cut 5 bases from V and 1 base from J, with 13 bases between. The CDR3 loop reads CASSENRVGTDTQYF. DNA for the CDR3: TGTGCCAGCAGCGAAAACAGGGTCGGCACAGATACGCAGTATTTT.

At least ten counts were recorded for this clonotype. The chain recombines TRBV25-1 with TRBJ1-4; TRBD1 matches at 9 bases. This CDR3 has 13 amino acids. J lost 5 bases, V lost 6 bases, and 1 base had no gene match. CDR1 MGHDK and CDR2 SYGVNS come from the germline V gene. The CDR3, as DNA: TGTGCCAGCAGAGGACAGGGGAATGAAAAACTGTTTTTT. Its protein is CASRGQGNEKLFF. The whole variable domain, filled in from reference TRBV25-1 and TRBJ1-4, reads EADIYQTPRYLVIGTGKKITLECSQTMGHDKMYWYQQDPGMELHLIHYSYGVNSTEKGDLSSESTVSRIRTEHFPLTLESARPSHTSQYLCASRGQGNEKLFFGSGTQLSVL.

This clonotype was seen repeatedly, ten times or more. V gene TRBV7-6 combines with J gene TRBJ1-6, with TRBD1 identical over 7 bases. The germline V gene encodes CDR1 SGHVS and CDR2 FNYEAQ. V was clipped by 7 bases and J by 10 bases; unmatched bases: 13. This CDR3 has 15 residues. The CDR3, as DNA: TGTGCCAGCACCAAACGACAGGGTGAAGGATCACCCCTCCACTTT. Encoded protein: CASTKRQGEGSPLHF.

This clonotype was seen only a few times. The chain is built from TRBV20-1 and TRBJ2-2; tentatively, D is TRBD1 (6 bases). V was trimmed by 6 bases and J by 5 bases, leaving 13 bases between them. This CDR3 spans 13 amino acids. Germline V gene sequence: CDR1 DFQATT, CDR2 SNEGSKA (reference sequence). CDR3 DNA sequence: TGCAGTGCCCTGGGACAAAGAACCGGGGAGCTGTTTTTT. Translation: CSALGQRTGELFF.

The chain links TRBV25-1 to TRBJ1-1; D possibly corresponds to TRBD1 (5 bases). With 6 bases removed from V and 6 bases from J, the gap between germline ends came to 17 bases. The CDR3 totals 14 residues. Per germline, CDR1 MGHDK and CDR2 SYGVNS. The CDR3: CASSLGRDLSEAFF. CDR3 bases: TGTGCCAGCAGCTTGGGCAGGGATCTTTCTGAAGCTTTCTTT.

This chain joins TRBV7-6 and TRBJ1-5; 9 nucleotides line up with TRBD1. CDR3 size: 17 residues. Germline CDR1 is SGHVS and CDR2 is FNYEAQ. Germline trimming cut 2 bases from V and 3 bases from J; bases unmatched to any gene: 8. For the CDR3, the DNA is TGTGCCAGCAGCTTACTCCCCGGGACAGGGAACAATCAGCCCCAGCATTTT. Its translation is CASSLLPGTGNNQPQHF.

The rearrangement uses TRBV19 and TRBJ2-2; D is unclear. The CDR3 loop spans 14 amino acids. Germline loops: CDR1 LNHDA, CDR2 SQIVND (reference sequence). With 5 bases removed from V and 0 bases from J, the gap between germline ends came to 7 bases. The CDR3 DNA reads TGTGCCAGTAGTCCGACACCGAACACCGGGGAGCTGTTTTTT. Translation gives CASSPTPNTGELFF.

This clonotype was detected only a few times. The chain employs TRBV4-1 and TRBJ2-1; TRBD2 matches at 9 bases. V lost 0 bases, J lost 3 bases, and 6 bases stayed unmatched. This CDR3 is built from 17 residues. CDR1 and CDR2 (germline): MGHRA, YSYEKL. The CDR3 region has the DNA TGCGCCAGCAGCCAAGATCGCGAGACTAGCGGCTACAATGAGCAGTTCTTC. Translating gives CASSQDRETSGYNEQFF.

For this clonotype: A read error may explain this, as a much larger clone is one base away. V gene TRBV20-1 combines with J gene TRBJ2-1, with TRBD2 identical over 12 bases. J gave up 8 bases and V 3 bases, and 8 bases lay outside the gene matches. The CDR3 is 15 residues long. Germline-derived CDR1 and CDR2 are DFQATT and SNEGSKA (reference sequence). The CDR3 DNA reads TGCAGTGCTAGGCCAACTAGCGGGGGGTGGGATGAGCAGTTCTTC. Residues: CSARPTSGGWDEQFF.

This clonotype was seen once. A single base separates this from a much larger clone, so it may be a read error. The chain joins TRBV15 to TRBJ2-1; no clear D. Between the trimmed V and J ends, which lost 0 bases and 6 bases, there was a span of 9 bases. CDR1 is LNHNV, CDR2 YYDKDF, per germline (reference sequence). The CDR3 has 14 amino acids. The CDR3, as DNA: TGTGCCACCAGCAGAGAAGACGAGAGCAATGAGCAGTTCTTC. Translation gives CATSREDESNEQFF.

The V gene is TRBV6-1, the J gene TRBJ1-4, with 10 bases that match TRBD1. The J segment lost 4 bases and the V segment lost 5 bases, leaving 7 bases of the junction unmatched. Germline V lookup: CDR1 MNHNS, CDR2 SASEGT. CDR3 length: 16 residues. The CDR3 coding sequence is TGTGCCAGCAGTCGAGGGACAGGGGAGGGTAATGAAAAACTGTTTTTT. Its protein is CASSRGTGEGNEKLFF.

This clonotype was seen only a few times. V gene TRBV11-3 combines with J gene TRBJ2-3, with 8 bases that match TRBD2. The CDR3 length is 15 residues. The germline V gene encodes CDR1 SGHNT and CDR2 YENEEA. V trimming: 1 base; J trimming: 2 bases; junction bases outside the gene matches: 2. CDR3 nucleotides: TGTGCCAGCAGCTTAGGACTAGCGCTCACAGATACGCAGTATTTT. It encodes CASSLGLALTDTQYF.

This chain uses TRBV7-9 with TRBJ1-3; a possible D gene is TRBD1 (6 bases). Trimming left V 4 bases short and J 0 bases short, with 13 bases between. The CDR3 has 16 residues. Germline V CDR1 and CDR2: SEHNR, FQNEAQ (reference sequence). CDR3 in amino acids: CASSSPGHRSGNTIYF. The CDR3 DNA sequence: TGTGCCAGCAGCTCACCGGGACACCGCTCTGGAAACACCATATATTTT.

In the case of this clonotype: One end of the junction varies from germline; a read error may be responsible. The CDR3 nucleotides are TGTGCCAGCAGCTTAAGGGGACAGGGGGGCTCTGGGGACAACGTCCTGACTTTC. The encoded protein is CASSLRGQGGSGDNVLTF. The chain uses TRBV7-2 and TRBJ2-6; 11 bases fit TRBD1. The CDR3 loop spans 18 amino acids. The V gene's germline CDR1 is SGHTA and CDR2 FQGNSA. Full variable domain (outside the CDR3, taken from reference TRBV7-2 and TRBJ2-6): GAGVSQSPSNKVTEKGKDVELRCDPISGHTALYWYRQSLGQGLEFLIYFQGNSAPDKSGLPSDRFSAERTGGSVSTLTIQRTQQEDSAVYLCASSLRGQGGSGDNVLTFGAGSRLTVL.